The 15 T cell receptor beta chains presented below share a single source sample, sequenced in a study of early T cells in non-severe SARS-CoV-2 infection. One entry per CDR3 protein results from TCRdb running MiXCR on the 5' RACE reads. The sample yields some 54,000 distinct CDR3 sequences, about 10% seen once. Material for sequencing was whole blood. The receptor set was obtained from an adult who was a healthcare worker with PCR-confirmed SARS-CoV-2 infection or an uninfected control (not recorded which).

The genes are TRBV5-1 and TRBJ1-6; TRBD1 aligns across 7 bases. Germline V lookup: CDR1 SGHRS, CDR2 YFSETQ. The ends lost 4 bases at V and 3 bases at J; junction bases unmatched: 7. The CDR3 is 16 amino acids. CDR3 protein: CASSVGTADYNSPLHF. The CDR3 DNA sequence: TGCGCCAGCAGCGTAGGGACAGCAGACTATAATTCACCCCTCCACTTT.

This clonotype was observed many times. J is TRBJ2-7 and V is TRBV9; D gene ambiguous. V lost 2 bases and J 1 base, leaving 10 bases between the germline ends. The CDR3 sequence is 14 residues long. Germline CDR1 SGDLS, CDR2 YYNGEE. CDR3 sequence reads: CASSVSGYSYEQYF. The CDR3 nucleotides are TGTGCCAGCAGCGTTTCCGGTTATTCCTACGAGCAGTACTTC.

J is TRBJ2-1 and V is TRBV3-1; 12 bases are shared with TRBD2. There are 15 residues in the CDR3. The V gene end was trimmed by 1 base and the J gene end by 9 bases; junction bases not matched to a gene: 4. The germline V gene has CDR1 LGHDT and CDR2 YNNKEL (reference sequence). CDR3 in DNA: TGTGCCAGCAGCCAAGGGACTAGCGGGAATAGTGAGCAGTTCTTC. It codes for CASSQGTSGNSEQFF.

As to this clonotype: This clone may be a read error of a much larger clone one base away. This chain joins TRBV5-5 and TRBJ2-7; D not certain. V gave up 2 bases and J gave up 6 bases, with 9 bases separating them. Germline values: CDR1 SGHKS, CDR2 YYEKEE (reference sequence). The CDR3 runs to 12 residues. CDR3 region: CASSFLMAEQYF. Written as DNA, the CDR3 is TGTGCCAGCAGCTTCCTTATGGCCGAGCAGTACTTC.

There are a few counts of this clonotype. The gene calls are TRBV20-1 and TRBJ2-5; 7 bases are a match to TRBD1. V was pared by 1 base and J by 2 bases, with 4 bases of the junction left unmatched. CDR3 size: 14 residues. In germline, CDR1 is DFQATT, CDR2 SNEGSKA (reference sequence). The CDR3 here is CSARVGTAQETQYF. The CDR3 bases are TGCAGTGCTAGAGTGGGGACAGCTCAAGAGACCCAGTACTTC.

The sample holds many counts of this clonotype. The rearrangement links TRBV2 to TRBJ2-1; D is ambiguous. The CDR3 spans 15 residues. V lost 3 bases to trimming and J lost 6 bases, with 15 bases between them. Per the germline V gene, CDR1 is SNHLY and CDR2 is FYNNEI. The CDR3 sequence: CASSDKGRWGNEQFF. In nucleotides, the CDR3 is TGTGCCAGCAGTGACAAGGGTAGATGGGGCAATGAGCAGTTCTTC.

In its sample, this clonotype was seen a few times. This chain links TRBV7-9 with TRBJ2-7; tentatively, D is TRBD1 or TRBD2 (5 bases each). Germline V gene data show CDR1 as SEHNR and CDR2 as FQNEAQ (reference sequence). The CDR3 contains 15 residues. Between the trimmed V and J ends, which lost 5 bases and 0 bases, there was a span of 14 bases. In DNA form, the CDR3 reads TGTGCCAGCAGCCCCCTAGAGGGGAGCTCCTACGAGCAGTACTTC. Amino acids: CASSPLEGSSYEQYF.

CDR3 amino acids: CASSDRNSPLHF. CDR3 nucleotides: TGTGCCAGCAGCGACAGGAATTCACCCCTCCACTTT. The chain is built from TRBV7-2 and TRBJ1-6; possible D gene TRBD1, 6 bases. The germline V gene encodes CDR1 SGHTA and CDR2 FQGNSA. V was clipped by 5 bases and J by 7 bases, with 6 bases between them. This CDR3 comprises 12 residues.

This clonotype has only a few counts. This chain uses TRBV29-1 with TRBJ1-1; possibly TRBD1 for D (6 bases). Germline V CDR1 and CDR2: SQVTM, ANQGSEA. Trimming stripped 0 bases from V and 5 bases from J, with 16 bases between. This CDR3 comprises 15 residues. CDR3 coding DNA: TGCAGCGTTGAAGAGGGGTTTAGGGGGGATACTGAAGCTTTCTTT. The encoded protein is CSVEEGFRGDTEAFF.

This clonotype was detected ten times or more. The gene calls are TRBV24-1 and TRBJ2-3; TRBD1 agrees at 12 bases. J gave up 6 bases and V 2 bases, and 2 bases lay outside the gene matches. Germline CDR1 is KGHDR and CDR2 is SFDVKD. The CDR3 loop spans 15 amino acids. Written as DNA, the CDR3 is TGTGCCACCAGTGATTCGGGACAGGGGGCTGATACGCAGTATTTT. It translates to CATSDSGQGADTQYF.

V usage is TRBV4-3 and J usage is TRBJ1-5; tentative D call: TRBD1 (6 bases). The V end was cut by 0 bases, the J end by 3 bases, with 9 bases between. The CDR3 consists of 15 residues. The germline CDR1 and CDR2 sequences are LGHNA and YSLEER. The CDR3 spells CASSQDGDNNQPQHF. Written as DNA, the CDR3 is TGCGCCAGCAGCCAAGATGGGGACAACAATCAGCCCCAGCATTTT.

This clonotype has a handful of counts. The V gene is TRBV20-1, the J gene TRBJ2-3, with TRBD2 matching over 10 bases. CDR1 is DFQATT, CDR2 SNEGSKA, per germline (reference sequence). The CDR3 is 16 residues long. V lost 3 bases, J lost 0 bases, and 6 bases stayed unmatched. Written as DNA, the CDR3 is TGCAGTGCTAGGCCTAGCGGGAGAACTAGCACAGATACGCAGTATTTT. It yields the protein CSARPSGRTSTDTQYF.

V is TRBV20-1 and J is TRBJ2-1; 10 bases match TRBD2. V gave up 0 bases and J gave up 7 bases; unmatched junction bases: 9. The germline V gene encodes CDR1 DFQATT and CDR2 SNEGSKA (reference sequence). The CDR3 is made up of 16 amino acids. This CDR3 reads CSARDSGTSVGNEQFF. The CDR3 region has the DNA TGCAGTGCTAGAGATTCGGGGACTAGCGTGGGGAATGAGCAGTTCTTC.

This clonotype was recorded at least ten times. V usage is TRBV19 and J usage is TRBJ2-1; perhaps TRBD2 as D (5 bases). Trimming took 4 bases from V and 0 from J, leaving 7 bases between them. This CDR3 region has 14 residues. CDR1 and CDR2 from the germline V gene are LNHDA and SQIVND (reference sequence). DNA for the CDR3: TGTGCCAGTAGTACGGGATACTCCTACAATGAGCAGTTCTTC. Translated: CASSTGYSYNEQFF.

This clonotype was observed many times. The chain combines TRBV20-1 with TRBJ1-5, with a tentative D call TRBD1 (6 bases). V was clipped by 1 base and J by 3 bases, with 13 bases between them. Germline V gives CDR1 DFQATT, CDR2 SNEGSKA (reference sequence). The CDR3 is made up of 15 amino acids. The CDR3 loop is CSARGFGQNNQPQHF. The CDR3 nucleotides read TGCAGTGCTAGAGGGTTCGGACAGAACAATCAGCCCCAGCATTTT.